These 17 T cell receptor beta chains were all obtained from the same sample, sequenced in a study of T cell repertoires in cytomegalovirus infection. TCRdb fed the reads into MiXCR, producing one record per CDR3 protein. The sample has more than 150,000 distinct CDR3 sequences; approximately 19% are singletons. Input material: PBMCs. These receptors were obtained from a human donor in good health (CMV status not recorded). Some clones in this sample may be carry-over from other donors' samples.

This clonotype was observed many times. For the CDR3, the DNA is TGTGCCAGCAGCTTTTCTAAACGGAACACCGGGGAGCTGTTTTTT. It encodes CASSFSKRNTGELFF. This chain uses TRBV7-2 with TRBJ2-2; D is ambiguous. The length of the CDR3 is 15 residues. CDR1 and CDR2 (germline): SGHTA, FQGNSA. V was pared by 3 bases and J by 1 base, with 9 bases between.

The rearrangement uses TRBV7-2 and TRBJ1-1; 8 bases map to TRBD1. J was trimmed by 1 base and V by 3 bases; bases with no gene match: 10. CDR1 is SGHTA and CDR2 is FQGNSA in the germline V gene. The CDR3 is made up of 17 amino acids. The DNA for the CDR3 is TGTGCCAGCAGCTTCGCGCAGGGGGCCCGGTCGAACACTGAAGCTTTCTTT. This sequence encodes CASSFAQGARSNTEAFF.

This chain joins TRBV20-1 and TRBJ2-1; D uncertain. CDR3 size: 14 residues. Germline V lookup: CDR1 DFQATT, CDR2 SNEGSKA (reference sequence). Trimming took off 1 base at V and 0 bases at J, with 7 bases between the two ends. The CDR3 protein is CSARGPSSYNEQFF. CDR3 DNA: TGCAGTGCTAGAGGCCCCAGCTCCTACAATGAGCAGTTCTTC.

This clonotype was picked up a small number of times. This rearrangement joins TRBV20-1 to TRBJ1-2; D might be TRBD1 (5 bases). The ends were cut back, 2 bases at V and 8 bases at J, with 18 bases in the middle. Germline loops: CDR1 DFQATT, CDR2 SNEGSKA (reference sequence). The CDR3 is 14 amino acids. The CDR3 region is CSARNPGTVWGYTF. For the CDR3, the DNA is TGCAGTGCTAGAAACCCCGGGACGGTCTGGGGCTACACCTTC.

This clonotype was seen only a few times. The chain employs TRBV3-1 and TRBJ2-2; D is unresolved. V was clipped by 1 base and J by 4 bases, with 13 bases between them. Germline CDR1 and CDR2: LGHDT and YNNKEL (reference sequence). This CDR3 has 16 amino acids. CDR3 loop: CASSQGWRPATGELFF. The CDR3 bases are TGTGCCAGCAGCCAAGGATGGCGGCCAGCCACCGGGGAGCTGTTTTTT.

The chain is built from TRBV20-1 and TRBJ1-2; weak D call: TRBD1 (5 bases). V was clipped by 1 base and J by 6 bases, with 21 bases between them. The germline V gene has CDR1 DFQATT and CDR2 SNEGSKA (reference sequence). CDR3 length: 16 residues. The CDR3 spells CSARVDLGRTSHGYTF. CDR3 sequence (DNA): TGCAGTGCTAGAGTGGATTTGGGACGGACATCGCATGGCTACACCTTC.

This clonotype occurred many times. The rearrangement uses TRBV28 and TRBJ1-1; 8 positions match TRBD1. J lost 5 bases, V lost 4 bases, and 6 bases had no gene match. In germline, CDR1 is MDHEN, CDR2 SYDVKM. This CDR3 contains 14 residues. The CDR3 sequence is CASSSRQGLTEAFF. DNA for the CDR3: TGTGCCAGCAGTTCCAGACAGGGGTTGACTGAAGCTTTCTTT. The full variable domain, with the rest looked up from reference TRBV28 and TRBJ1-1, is DVKVTQSSRYLVKRTGEKVFLECVQDMDHENMFWYRQDPGLGLRLIYFSYDVKMKEKGDIPEGYSVSREKKERFSLILESASTNQTSMYLCASSSRQGLTEAFFGQGTRLTVV.

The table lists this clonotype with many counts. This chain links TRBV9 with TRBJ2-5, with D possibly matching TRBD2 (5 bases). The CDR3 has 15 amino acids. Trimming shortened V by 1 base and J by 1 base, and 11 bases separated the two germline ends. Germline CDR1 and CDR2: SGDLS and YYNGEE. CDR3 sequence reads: CASSVRERTQETQYF. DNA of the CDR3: TGTGCCAGCAGCGTAAGGGAGCGTACCCAAGAGACCCAGTACTTC.

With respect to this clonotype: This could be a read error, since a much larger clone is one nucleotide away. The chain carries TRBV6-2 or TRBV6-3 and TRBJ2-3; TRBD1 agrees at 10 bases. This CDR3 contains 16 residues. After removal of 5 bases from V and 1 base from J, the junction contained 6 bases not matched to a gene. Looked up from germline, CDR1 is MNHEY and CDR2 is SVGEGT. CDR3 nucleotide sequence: TGTGCCAGCAGTCCGAGGGGGACAGGGGGCACAGATACGCAGTATTTT. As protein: CASSPRGTGGTDTQYF.

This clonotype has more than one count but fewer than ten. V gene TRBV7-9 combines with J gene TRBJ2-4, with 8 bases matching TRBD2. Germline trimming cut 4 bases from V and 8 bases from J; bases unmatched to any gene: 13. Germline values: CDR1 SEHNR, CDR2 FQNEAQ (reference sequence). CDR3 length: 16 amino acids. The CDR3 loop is CASSYSAGGWSDIQYF. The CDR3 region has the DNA TGTGCCAGCAGCTACTCTGCGGGGGGCTGGTCGGACATTCAGTACTTC.

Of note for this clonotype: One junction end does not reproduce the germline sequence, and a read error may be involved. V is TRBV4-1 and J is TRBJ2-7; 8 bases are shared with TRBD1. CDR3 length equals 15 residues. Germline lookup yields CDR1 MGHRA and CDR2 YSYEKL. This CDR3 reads CASSQDGTGPYEQYF. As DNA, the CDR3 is TGTGCCAGCAGCCAAGATGGGACAGGCCCCTACGAGCAGTACTTC.

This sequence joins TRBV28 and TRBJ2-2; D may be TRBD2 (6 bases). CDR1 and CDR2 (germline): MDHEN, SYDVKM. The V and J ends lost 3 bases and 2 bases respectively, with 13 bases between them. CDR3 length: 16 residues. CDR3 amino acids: CASSFAGGVNTGELFF. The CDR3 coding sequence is TGTGCCAGCAGTTTTGCCGGCGGGGTAAACACCGGGGAGCTGTTTTTT.

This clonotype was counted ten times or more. The DNA for the CDR3 is TGTGCCAGCAGCTTAATAGGCGGGGGAGGGGAGACCCAGTACTTC. Protein sequence: CASSLIGGGGETQYF. This chain joins TRBV7-3 and TRBJ2-5; TRBD2 matches at 7 bases. J lost 5 bases, V lost 1 base, and 7 bases had no gene match. The germline gives CDR1 SGHTA, CDR2 FQGTGA. This CDR3 spans 15 amino acids.

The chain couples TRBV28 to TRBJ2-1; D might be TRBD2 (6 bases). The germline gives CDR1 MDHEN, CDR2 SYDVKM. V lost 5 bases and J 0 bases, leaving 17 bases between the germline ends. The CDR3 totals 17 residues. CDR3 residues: CASSPHRSGHSYNEQFF. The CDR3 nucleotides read TGTGCCAGCAGTCCTCACCGCAGCGGGCACTCCTACAATGAGCAGTTCTTC. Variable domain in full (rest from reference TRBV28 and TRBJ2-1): DVKVTQSSRYLVKRTGEKVFLECVQDMDHENMFWYRQDPGLGLRLIYFSYDVKMKEKGDIPEGYSVSREKKERFSLILESASTNQTSMYLCASSPHRSGHSYNEQFFGPGTRLTVL.

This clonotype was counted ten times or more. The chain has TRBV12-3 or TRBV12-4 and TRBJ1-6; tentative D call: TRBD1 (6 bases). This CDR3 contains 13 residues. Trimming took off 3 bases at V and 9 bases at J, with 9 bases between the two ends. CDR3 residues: CASSLQGSSPLHF. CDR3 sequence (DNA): TGTGCCAGCAGTTTGCAGGGGAGTTCACCCCTCCACTTT.

In nucleotides, the CDR3 is TGTGCCAGCAGCGTCGGACAGGGTTACGAGCAGTACTTC. Protein sequence: CASSVGQGYEQYF. V usage is TRBV7-8 and J usage is TRBJ2-7; 8 nucleotides agree with TRBD1. V gave up 5 bases and J gave up 4 bases; unmatched junction bases: 4. The length of the CDR3 is 13 residues. The V gene's germline CDR1 is SGHVS and CDR2 FQNEAQ.

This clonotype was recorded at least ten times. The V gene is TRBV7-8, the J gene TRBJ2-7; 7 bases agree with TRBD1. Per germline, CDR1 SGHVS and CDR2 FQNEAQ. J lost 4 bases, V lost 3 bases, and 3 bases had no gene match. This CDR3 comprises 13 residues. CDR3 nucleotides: TGTGCCAGCAGCTTGACAGGGAAATACGAGCAGTACTTC. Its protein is CASSLTGKYEQYF.